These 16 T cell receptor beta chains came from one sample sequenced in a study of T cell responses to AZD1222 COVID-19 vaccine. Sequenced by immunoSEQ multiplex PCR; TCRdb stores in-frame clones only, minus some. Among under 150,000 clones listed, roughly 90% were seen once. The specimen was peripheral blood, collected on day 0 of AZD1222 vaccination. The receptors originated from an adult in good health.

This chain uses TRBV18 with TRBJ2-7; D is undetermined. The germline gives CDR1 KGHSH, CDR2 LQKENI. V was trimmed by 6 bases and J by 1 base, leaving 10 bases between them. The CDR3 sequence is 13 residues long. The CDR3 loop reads CASSQPGSYEQYF. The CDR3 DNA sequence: TGTGCCAGCTCCCAACCAGGTTCCTACGAGCAGTACTTC.

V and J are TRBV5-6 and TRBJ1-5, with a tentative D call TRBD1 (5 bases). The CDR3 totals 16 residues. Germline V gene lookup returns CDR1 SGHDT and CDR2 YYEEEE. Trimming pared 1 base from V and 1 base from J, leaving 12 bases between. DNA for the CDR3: TGTGCCAGCAGCTTGTGGGGGGACGCGAGCAATCAGCCCCAGCATTTT. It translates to CASSLWGDASNQPQHF.

CDR3 in amino acids: CASSLSRGDEQYF. The CDR3 nucleotides are TGTGCCAGCAGTTTATCCAGGGGTGACGAGCAGTACTTC. This chain links TRBV27 with TRBJ2-7; TRBD1 is a possible D gene (6 bases). The CDR3 loop spans 13 amino acids. Germline V gene sequence: CDR1 MNHEY, CDR2 SMNVEV (reference sequence). V was trimmed by 0 bases and J by 5 bases, leaving 8 bases between them.

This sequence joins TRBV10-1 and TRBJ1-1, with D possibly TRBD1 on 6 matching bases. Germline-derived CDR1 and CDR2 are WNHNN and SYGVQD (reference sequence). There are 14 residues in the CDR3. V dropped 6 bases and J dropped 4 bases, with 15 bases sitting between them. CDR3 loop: CASSPTGSVTEAFF. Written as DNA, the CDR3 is TGCGCCAGCAGCCCCACAGGGAGCGTCACTGAAGCTTTCTTT.

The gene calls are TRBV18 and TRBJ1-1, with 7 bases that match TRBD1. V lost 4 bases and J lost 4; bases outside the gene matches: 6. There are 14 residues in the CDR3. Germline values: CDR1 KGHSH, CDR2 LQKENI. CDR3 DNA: TGTGCCAGCTCACAACGACAGGGAGGCACTGAAGCTTTCTTT. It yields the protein CASSQRQGGTEAFF.

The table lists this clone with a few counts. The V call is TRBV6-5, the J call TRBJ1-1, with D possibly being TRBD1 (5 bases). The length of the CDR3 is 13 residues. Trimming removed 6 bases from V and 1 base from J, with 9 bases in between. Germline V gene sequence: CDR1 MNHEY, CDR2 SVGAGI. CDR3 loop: CASRRTGNTEAFF. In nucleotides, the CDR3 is TGTGCCAGCAGGCGTACAGGGAACACTGAAGCTTTCTTT.

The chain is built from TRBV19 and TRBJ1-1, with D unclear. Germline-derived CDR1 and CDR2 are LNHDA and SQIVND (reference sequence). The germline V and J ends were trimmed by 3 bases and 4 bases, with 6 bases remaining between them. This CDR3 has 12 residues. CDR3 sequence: CASSMGITEAFF. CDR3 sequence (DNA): TGTGCCAGTAGTATGGGAATCACTGAAGCTTTCTTT.

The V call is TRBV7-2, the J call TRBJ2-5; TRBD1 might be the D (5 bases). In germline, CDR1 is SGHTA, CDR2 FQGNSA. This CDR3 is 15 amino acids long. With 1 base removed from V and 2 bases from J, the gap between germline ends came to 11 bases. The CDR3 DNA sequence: TGTGCCAGCAGCTTAGGGGCAGGGTGGCAAGAGACCCAGTACTTC. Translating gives CASSLGAGWQETQYF.

Here the CDR3 reads CASSEPGGRNTEAFF. CDR3 DNA: TGTGCCAGCAGCGAGCCAGGGGGCCGGAACACTGAAGCTTTCTTT. J is TRBJ1-1 and V is TRBV5-8; 8 nucleotides agree with TRBD1. Germline-derived CDR1 and CDR2 are SGHTS and YDEGEE. J lost 1 base, V lost 4 bases, and 6 bases had no gene match. There are 15 residues in the CDR3.

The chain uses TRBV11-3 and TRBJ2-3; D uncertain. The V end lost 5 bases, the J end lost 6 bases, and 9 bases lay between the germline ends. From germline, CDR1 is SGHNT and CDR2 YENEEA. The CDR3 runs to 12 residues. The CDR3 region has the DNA TGTGCCAGCAGCGGGGTAGAGGATACGCAGTATTTT. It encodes CASSGVEDTQYF.

The CDR3: CASSFISGTLLHRLHF. Here the CDR3 DNA reads TGTGCCAGCAGTTTCATTTCCGGGACCCTATTGCACCGGCTCCACTTT. V and J are TRBV27 and TRBJ1-6, with TRBD1 as a possible D gene (5 bases). Trimming took 3 bases from V and 16 from J, leaving 25 bases between them. CDR1 MNHEY and CDR2 SMNVEV come from the germline V gene (reference sequence). The CDR3 is made up of 16 amino acids.

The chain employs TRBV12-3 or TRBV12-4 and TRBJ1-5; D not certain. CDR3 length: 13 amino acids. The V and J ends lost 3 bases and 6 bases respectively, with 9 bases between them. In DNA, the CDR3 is TGTGCCAGCAGTTTGGGCGGAGTTCAGCCCCAGCATTTT. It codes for CASSLGGVQPQHF.

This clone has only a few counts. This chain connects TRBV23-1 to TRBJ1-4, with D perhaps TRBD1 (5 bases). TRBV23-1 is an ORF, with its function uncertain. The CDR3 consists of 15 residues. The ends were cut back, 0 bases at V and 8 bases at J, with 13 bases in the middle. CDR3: CASSQSVTPGEKLFF. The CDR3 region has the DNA TGCGCCAGCAGTCAATCTGTGACTCCAGGGGAAAAACTGTTTTTT.

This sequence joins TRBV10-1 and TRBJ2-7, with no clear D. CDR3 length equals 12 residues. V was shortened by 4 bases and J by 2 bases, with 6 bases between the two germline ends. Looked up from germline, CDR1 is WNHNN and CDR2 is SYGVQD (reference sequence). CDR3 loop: CASSGGTYEQYF. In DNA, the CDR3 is TGCGCCAGCAGTGGTGGGACCTACGAGCAGTACTTC.

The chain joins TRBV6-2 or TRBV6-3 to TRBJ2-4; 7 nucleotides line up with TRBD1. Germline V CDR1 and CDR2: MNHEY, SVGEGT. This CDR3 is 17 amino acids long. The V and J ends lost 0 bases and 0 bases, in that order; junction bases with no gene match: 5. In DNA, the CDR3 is TGTGCCAGCAGTTACTCAGAGGGGGCGGTAGCCAAAAACATTCAGTACTTC. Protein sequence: CASSYSEGAVAKNIQYF.

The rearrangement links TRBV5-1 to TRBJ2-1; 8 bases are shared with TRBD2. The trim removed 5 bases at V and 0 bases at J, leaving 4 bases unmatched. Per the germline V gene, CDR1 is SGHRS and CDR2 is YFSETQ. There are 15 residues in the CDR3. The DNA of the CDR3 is TGCGCCAGCAGGAGCGGGGGCATCTCCTACAATGAGCAGTTCTTC. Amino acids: CASRSGGISYNEQFF.